This TCR beta chain was retrieved from a study of T-cell memory formation after mild COVID-19. Study context: TCR clusters were mostly confined to one donor each.

Study results and caveats: While clones contracting from day 15 to 85 were balanced between CD4 and CD8, later expanders leaned CD4+. Pre-infection memory showed some responding clones, and this suggested that cross-reactive memory joined.

This clonotype occurred a few times. The antigen remains unidentified. The ends lost 5 bases at V and 0 bases at J; junction bases unmatched: 7. Germline loops: CDR1 SGHVS, CDR2 FQNEAQ. There are 16 residues in the CDR3. Constant-segment-primed 5'RACE gave TCR alpha and TCR beta cDNA libraries with sample barcodes and UMIs. A single record per CDR3 protein comes from TCRdb applying MiXCR to the 5' RACE reads. Of some 54,000 distinct CDR3 sequences listed, 9% to 9.5% are singletons. The rearrangement links TRBV7-8 to TRBJ2-1, with 7 bases that match TRBD1. This TCR was sampled from a man aged 18 to 30 who had mild COVID-19 (a few samples of this study predate the infection). Cell type and time point are not known. The sample consisted of PBMCs or a T cell subset sorted from them (not recorded which). This CDR3 is CASSLPSGGSYNEQFF. The CDR3 coding sequence is TGTGCCAGCAGCCTACCCTCAGGGGGCTCCTACAATGAGCAGTTCTTC.